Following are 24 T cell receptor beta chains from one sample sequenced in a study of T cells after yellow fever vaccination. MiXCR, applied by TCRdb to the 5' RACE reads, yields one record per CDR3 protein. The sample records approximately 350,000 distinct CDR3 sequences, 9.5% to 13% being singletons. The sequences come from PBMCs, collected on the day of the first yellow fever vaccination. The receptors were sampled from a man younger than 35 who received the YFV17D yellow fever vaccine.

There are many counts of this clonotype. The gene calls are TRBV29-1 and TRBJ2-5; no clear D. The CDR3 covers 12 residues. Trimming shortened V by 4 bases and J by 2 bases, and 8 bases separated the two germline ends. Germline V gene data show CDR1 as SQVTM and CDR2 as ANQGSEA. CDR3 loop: CSVGISQETQYF. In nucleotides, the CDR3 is TGCAGCGTTGGTATCAGTCAAGAGACCCAGTACTTC.

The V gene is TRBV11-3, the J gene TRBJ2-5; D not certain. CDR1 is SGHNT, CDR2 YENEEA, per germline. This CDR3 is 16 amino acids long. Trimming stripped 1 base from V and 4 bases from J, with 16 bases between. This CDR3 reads CASSLGARSGAETQYF. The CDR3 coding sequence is TGTGCCAGCAGCTTAGGGGCACGGAGTGGAGCAGAGACCCAGTACTTC.

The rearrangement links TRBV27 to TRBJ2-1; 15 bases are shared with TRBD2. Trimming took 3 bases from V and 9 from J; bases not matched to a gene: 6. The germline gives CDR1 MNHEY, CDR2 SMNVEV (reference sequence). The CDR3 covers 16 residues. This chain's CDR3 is CASSFLGLAGGPEQFF. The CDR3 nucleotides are TGTGCCAGCAGTTTCCTCGGACTAGCGGGGGGGCCTGAGCAGTTCTTC.

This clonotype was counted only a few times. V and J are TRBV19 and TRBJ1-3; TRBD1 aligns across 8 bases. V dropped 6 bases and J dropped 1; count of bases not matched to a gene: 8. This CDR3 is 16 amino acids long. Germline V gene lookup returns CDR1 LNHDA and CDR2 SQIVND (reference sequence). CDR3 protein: CASRPGQGKSGNTIYF. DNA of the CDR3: TGTGCCAGTAGACCCGGACAGGGAAAATCTGGAAACACCATATATTTT.

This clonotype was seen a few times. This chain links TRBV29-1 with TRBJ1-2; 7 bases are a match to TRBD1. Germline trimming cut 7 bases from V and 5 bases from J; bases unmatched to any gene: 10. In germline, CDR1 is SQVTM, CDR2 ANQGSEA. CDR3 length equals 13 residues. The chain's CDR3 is CSALLQGSYGYTF. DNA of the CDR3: TGCAGCGCCCTTCTACAGGGGAGTTATGGCTACACCTTC.

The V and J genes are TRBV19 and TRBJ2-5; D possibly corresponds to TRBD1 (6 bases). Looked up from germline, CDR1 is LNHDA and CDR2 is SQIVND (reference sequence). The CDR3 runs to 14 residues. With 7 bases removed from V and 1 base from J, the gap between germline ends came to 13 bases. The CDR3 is CASNHGQPQETQYF. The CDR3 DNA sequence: TGTGCCAGTAACCACGGACAGCCCCAAGAGACCCAGTACTTC.

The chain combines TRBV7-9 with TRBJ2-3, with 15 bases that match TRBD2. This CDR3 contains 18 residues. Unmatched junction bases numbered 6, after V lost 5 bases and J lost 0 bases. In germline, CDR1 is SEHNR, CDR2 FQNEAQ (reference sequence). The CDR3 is CASSRGLAGGLSTDTQYF. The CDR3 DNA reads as TGTGCCAGCAGCCGGGGACTAGCGGGGGGCCTAAGCACAGATACGCAGTATTTT.

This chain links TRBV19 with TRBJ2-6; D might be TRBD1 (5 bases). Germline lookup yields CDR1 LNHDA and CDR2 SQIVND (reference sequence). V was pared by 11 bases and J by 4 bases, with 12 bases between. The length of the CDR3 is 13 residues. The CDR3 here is CAGAQKGANVLTF. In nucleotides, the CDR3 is TGTGCCGGGGCCCAAAAGGGGGCCAACGTCCTGACTTTC.

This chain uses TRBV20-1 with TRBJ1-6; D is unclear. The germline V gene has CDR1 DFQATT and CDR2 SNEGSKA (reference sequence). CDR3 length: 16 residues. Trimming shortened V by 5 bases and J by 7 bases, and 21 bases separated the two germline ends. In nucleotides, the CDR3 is TGCAGTGCTCCCAACCACCCGATGTGGACCAATTCACCCCTCCACTTT. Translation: CSAPNHPMWTNSPLHF.

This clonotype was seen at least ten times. CDR3 coding DNA: TGTGCCAGCAGCGTAGGAGTGGAGAGCGGGGAGCTGTTTTTT. Encoded protein: CASSVGVESGELFF. V gene TRBV9 combines with J gene TRBJ2-2; D is unclear. Trimming removed 0 bases from V and 7 bases from J, with 10 bases in between. The CDR3 contains 14 residues. CDR1 and CDR2 from the germline V gene are SGDLS and YYNGEE.

This chain's CDR3 is CASSHLKSLDTQYF. In DNA, the CDR3 is TGTGCCAGCAGCCATCTTAAATCCCTAGATACGCAGTATTTT. This chain connects TRBV4-2 to TRBJ2-3; D is unresolved. The CDR3 totals 14 residues. The V end was cut by 3 bases, the J end by 5 bases, with 12 bases between. Germline assignment: CDR1 LGHNA and CDR2 YNFKEQ.

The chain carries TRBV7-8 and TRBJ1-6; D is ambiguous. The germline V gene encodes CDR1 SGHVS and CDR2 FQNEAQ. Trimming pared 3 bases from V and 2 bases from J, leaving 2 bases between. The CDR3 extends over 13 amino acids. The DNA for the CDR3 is TGTGCCAGCAGCTTCACCTATAATTCACCCCTCCACTTT. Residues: CASSFTYNSPLHF.

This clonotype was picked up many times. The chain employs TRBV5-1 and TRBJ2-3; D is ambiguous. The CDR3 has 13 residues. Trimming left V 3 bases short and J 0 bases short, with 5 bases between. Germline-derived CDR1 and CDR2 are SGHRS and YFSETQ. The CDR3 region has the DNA TGCGCCAGCAGCTCATATAGCACAGATACGCAGTATTTT. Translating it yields CASSSYSTDTQYF.

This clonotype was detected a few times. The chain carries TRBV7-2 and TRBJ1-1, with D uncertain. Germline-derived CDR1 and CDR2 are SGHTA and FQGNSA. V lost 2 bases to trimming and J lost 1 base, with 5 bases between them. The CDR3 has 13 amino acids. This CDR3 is CASSLYQNTEAFF. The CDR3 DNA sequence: TGTGCCAGCAGCTTATACCAGAACACTGAAGCTTTCTTT.

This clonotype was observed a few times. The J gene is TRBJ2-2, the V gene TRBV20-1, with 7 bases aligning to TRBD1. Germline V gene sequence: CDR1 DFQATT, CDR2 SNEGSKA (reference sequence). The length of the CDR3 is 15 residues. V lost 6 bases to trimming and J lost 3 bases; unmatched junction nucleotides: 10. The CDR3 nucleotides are TGCAGTGCCCAACCGACAGGGCGATACACCGGGGAGCTGTTTTTT. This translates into CSAQPTGRYTGELFF.

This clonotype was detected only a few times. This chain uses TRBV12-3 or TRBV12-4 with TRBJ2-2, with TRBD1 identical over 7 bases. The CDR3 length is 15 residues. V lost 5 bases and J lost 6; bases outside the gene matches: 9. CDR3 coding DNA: TGTGCCAGCAGTCCCCGCGCAGGGGGACCCGGGGAGCTGTTTTTT. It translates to CASSPRAGGPGELFF.

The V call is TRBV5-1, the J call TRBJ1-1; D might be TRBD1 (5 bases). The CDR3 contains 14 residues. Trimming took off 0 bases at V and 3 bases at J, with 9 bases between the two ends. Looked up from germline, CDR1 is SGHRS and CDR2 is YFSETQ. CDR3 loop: CASSLGMGDTEAFF. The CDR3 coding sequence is TGCGCCAGCAGCTTGGGAATGGGGGACACTGAAGCTTTCTTT.

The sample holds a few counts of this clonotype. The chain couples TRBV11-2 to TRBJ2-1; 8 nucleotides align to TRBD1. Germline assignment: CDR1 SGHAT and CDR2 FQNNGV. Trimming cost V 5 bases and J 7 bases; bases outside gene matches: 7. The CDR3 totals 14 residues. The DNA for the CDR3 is TGTGCCAGCAGCAAGGGACAGGTTGGGAATGAGCAGTTCTTC. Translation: CASSKGQVGNEQFF.

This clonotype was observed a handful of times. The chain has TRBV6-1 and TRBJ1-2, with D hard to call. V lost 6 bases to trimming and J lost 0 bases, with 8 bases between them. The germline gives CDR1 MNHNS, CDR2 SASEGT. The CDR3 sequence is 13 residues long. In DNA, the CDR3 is TGTGCCAGCAGGTCGGATGCTAACTATGGCTACACCTTC. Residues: CASRSDANYGYTF.

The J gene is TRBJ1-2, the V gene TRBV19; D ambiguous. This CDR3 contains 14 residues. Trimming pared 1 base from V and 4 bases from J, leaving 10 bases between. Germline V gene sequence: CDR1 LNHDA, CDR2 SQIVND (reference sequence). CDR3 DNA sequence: TGTGCCAGTAGTATAGTGGCAGATGGCTATGGCTACACCTTC. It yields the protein CASSIVADGYGYTF.

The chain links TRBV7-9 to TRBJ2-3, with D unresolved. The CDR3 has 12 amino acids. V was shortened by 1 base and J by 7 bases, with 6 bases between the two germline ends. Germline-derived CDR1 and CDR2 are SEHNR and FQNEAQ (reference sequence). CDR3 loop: CASSLGGNTQYF. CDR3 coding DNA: TGTGCCAGCAGCTTAGGAGGAAATACGCAGTATTTT.

The DNA of the CDR3 is TGTGCCAGCAGCACCGTCACAGGGGCCAGCTCCTACGAGCAGTACTTC. Translation: CASSTVTGASSYEQYF. The gene calls are TRBV7-9 and TRBJ2-7, with 7 bases fitting TRBD1. Germline assignment: CDR1 SEHNR and CDR2 FQNEAQ (reference sequence). There are 16 residues in the CDR3. The V and J ends lost 5 bases and 0 bases, in that order; junction bases with no gene match: 10.

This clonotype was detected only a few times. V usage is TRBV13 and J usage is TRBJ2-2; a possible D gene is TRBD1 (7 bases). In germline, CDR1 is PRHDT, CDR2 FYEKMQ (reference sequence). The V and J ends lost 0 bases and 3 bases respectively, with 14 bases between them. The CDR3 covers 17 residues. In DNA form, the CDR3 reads TGTGCCAGCAGCTTAGGCTTCGACAGGGAGGACACCGGGGAGCTGTTTTTT. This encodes CASSLGFDREDTGELFF.

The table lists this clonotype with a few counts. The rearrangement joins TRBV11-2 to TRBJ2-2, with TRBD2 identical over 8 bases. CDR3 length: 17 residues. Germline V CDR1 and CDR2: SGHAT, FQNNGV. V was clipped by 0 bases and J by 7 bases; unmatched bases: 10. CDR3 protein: CASSLDGPGGAFGELFF. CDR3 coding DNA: TGTGCCAGCAGCTTAGATGGGCCCGGGGGGGCCTTCGGGGAGCTGTTTTTT.